The clone carrying this T cell receptor beta chain has just one count. What it recognizes is unknown. The protocol was immunoSEQ multiplex PCR, while the TCRdb copy is restricted to in-frame clones and leaves out a portion. The sample lists about 76,000 clones; roughly 80% were seen once. This sample was taken from a study of cytotoxic CD8 clonotypes in ibrutinib-treated CLL. About the study: Averaging across samples gave roughly 280,000 productive templates and approximately 92,000 productive rearrangements.

Study-wide results and limits: Clonality was higher at ibrutinib response and returned toward baseline at progression. The times at which samples were taken varied between sustained-remission and progressing patients.

Genomic DNA for TCR beta libraries, around 2 micrograms, came from cryopreserved PBMCs. CDR3 length: 14 residues. V was cut by 9 bases and J by 0 bases, with 13 bases left in between. CDR1 is SNHLY and CDR2 is FYNNEI in the germline V gene. V is TRBV2 and J is TRBJ2-3; no definite D call. This sample comprised PBMCs, obtained after 24 months of ibrutinib treatment. The TCR was taken from a human donor with chronic lymphocytic leukemia. CDR3 residues: CARSFSTSTDTQYF. The CDR3 DNA reads TGTGCCAGATCCTTCTCGACAAGCACAGATACGCAGTATTTT.